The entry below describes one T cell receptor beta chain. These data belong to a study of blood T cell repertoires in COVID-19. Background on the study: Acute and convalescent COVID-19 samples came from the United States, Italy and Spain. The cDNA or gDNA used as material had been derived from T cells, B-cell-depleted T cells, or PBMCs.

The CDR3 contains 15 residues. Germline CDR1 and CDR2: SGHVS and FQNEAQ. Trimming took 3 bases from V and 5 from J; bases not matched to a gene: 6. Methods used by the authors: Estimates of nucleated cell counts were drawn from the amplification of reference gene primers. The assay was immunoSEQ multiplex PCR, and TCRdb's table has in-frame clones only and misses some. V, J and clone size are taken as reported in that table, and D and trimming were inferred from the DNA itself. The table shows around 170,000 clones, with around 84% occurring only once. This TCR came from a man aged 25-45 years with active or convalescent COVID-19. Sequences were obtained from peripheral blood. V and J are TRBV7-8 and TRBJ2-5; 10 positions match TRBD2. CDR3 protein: CASSFGLADEETQYF. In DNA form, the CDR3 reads TGTGCCAGCAGCTTCGGACTAGCGGACGAGGAGACCCAGTACTTC.